This T cell receptor (beta chain) was documented in a study of blood T cell repertoires in COVID-19. Study-level information: COVID-19 samples, acute and convalescent, were from the United States, Italy and Spain. T cells, B-cell-depleted T cells, or PBMCs supplied cDNA or gDNA.

As originally analysed: Reference gene primer amplification in the assay estimated nucleated cell counts. Sequencing was performed with immunoSEQ multiplex PCR; in TCRdb, only in-frame clones are kept and a portion is missing. V and J calls and clone size come straight from that table; D and trimming were deduced from the DNA. Counted here are roughly 190,000 clones, roughly four fifths occurring once; the ten biggest clones make up more than 4.5%. This CDR3 has 17 residues. V lost 5 bases, J lost 2 bases, and 20 bases lay in between. Germline V gives CDR1 SEHNR, CDR2 FQNEAQ (reference sequence). The sequencing input was peripheral blood. The V and J genes are TRBV7-9 and TRBJ2-3; TRBD2 might be the D (6 bases). The TCR originated in a woman between 65 and 79 years old with active or convalescent COVID-19. CDR3 DNA: TGTGCCAGCAGCGTCCGCCGACGGGGAGGCAACACAGATACGCAGTATTTT. Its translation is CASSVRRRGGNTDTQYF.